This T cell receptor (beta chain) originates from a study of blood T cell repertoires in COVID-19. The V gene end was trimmed by 5 bases and the J gene end by 3 bases; junction bases not matched to a gene: 5. In germline, CDR1 is LNHDA, CDR2 SQIVND (reference sequence). The CDR3 contains 15 residues. TCRdb's copy holds only in-frame clones and misses some; the assay was immunoSEQ multiplex PCR. The sample shows some 350,000 clones, about 90% of them seen only once. The TCR sequence derives from a woman aged 25 to 39 who had recovered from COVID-19. The sample consisted of PBMCs or T cells enriched from blood (not recorded which). This chain uses TRBV19 with TRBJ1-3; TRBD1 matches 9 bases. CDR3 sequence (DNA): TGTGCCAGTAGTCCGGACAGGGGAGGTGGAAACACCATATATTTT. Its protein product is CASSPDRGGGNTIYF.